The 15 T cell receptor beta chains presented below share a single source sample, sequenced in a study of blood T cell repertoires in COVID-19. Profiling relied on immunoSEQ multiplex PCR, and the TCRdb table lists in-frame clones only, not all of them. Of 100,000 to 150,000 clones listed, roughly 90% are singletons. The material sequenced was peripheral blood. The receptors here all came from a man aged 35 to 55 with acute or convalescent COVID-19.

The V and J genes are TRBV10-1 and TRBJ2-1; 11 bases are shared with TRBD2. The CDR3 length is 17 residues. Germline V gene sequence: CDR1 WNHNN, CDR2 SYGVQD (reference sequence). V was clipped by 5 bases and J by 7 bases; unmatched bases: 13. The CDR3 DNA follows: TGCGCCAGCAGTCCCGGCGATAGCGGGAGGGCTGGAAATGAGCAGTTCTTC. Its protein is CASSPGDSGRAGNEQFF.

This clone was detected a few times. The V and J genes are TRBV5-4 and TRBJ2-7, with TRBD1 matching over 10 bases. V shed 4 bases, J shed 5 bases, and the junction held 9 bases outside the gene matches. Germline V CDR1 and CDR2: SGHNT, YYREEE (reference sequence). CDR3 length: 15 amino acids. CDR3 nucleotides: TGTGCCAGCAGCCAATCCGGGACAGGGGAAGACGAGCAGTACTTC. Its translation is CASSQSGTGEDEQYF.

CDR3 coding DNA: TGTGCCAGTATAGAGCCCGACAGGGGTAACACTGAAGCTTTCTTT. Translating it yields CASIEPDRGNTEAFF. The chain couples TRBV19 to TRBJ1-1, with TRBD1 identical over 8 bases. Germline CDR1 LNHDA, CDR2 SQIVND (reference sequence). V lost 7 bases, J lost 2 bases, and 9 bases stayed unmatched. CDR3 length: 15 residues.

V is TRBV11-3 and J is TRBJ2-1; TRBD1 might be the D (6 bases). This CDR3 region has 15 residues. Germline V lookup: CDR1 SGHNT, CDR2 YENEEA. Trimming took 1 base from V and 0 from J, leaving 7 bases between them. The CDR3 sequence is CASSLGTDSYNEQFF. The CDR3 DNA follows: TGTGCCAGCAGCTTAGGGACAGACTCCTACAATGAGCAGTTCTTC.

The chain carries TRBV27 and TRBJ2-2; tentative D call: TRBD1 (6 bases). The CDR3 runs 13 residues. Germline-derived CDR1 and CDR2 are MNHEY and SMNVEV (reference sequence). V dropped 6 bases and J dropped 1 base, with 6 bases sitting between them. This chain's CDR3 is CASRGQNTGELFF. The DNA of the CDR3 is TGTGCCAGCAGGGGACAGAACACCGGGGAGCTGTTTTTT.

This clone occurred a few times. The chain links TRBV5-4 to TRBJ1-2; D is undetermined. From germline, CDR1 is SGHNT and CDR2 YYREEE (reference sequence). Trimming took off 2 bases at V and 8 bases at J, with 10 bases between the two ends. This CDR3 comprises 12 residues. The CDR3, as DNA: TGTGCCAGCAGCTTCGAGGCAGTAGGCTACACCTTC. Translated: CASSFEAVGYTF.

The rearrangement links TRBV6-6 to TRBJ1-3, with TRBD1 matching over 8 bases. The germline V gene has CDR1 MNHNY and CDR2 SVGAGI (reference sequence). The CDR3 spans 17 residues. With 5 bases clipped from V and 0 bases from J, the junction kept 9 bases outside the gene matches. CDR3 nucleotides: TGTGCCAGCAGTCGGACAGGGAAGAAACCCTCTGGAAACACCATATATTTT. Translated: CASSRTGKKPSGNTIYF.

This clone was detected only once. The chain couples TRBV6-5 to TRBJ1-1; a possible D gene is TRBD1 (6 bases). Germline lookup yields CDR1 MNHEY and CDR2 SVGAGI. CDR3 length equals 14 residues. The V end was cut by 8 bases, the J end by 3 bases, with 16 bases between. CDR3 sequence: CASLHQGLDTEAFF. The CDR3 DNA follows: TGTGCCAGCCTACACCAGGGGCTTGACACTGAAGCTTTCTTT.

The V gene is TRBV5-6, the J gene TRBJ1-2; D uncertain. Trimming stripped 0 bases from V and 1 base from J, with 13 bases between. CDR1 is SGHDT, CDR2 YYEEEE, per germline. CDR3 length: 16 residues. The CDR3 DNA sequence: TGTGCCAGCAGCTTGGGTGGTCAGTCCCGTAACTATGGCTACACCTTC. This codes for CASSLGGQSRNYGYTF.

This clone has only one observation. V usage is TRBV19 and J usage is TRBJ1-2; 9 nucleotides agree with TRBD1. CDR1 and CDR2 from the germline V gene are LNHDA and SQIVND (reference sequence). The CDR3 has 13 amino acids. The V segment lost 10 bases and the J segment 2 bases; nucleotides outside the gene matches: 5. The CDR3 loop reads CATTDRGNYGYTF. The DNA for the CDR3 is TGTGCCACTACGGACAGGGGAAACTATGGCTACACCTTC.

This chain joins TRBV11-2 and TRBJ2-3; 10 positions agree with TRBD2. V was clipped by 1 base and J by 11 bases; unmatched bases: 3. Germline-derived CDR1 and CDR2 are SGHAT and FQNNGV. The CDR3 is 13 amino acids. The CDR3 DNA sequence: TGTGCCAGCAGCTTAGGGTCTAGCGGGAGGCAGTATTTT. The encoded protein is CASSLGSSGRQYF.

The chain recombines TRBV6-5 with TRBJ2-1; TRBD2 matches at 11 bases. The ends lost 2 bases at V and 6 bases at J; junction bases unmatched: 3. This CDR3 region has 15 residues. The germline V gene encodes CDR1 MNHEY and CDR2 SVGAGI. CDR3 in amino acids: CASSYLAGGSNEQFF. As DNA, the CDR3 is TGTGCCAGCAGTTACCTAGCGGGAGGCTCCAATGAGCAGTTCTTC.

The V call is TRBV5-1, the J call TRBJ2-7; the match to TRBD2 covers 7 bases. Germline assignment: CDR1 SGHRS and CDR2 YFSETQ. The CDR3 contains 19 residues. The junction had 18 bases not matched to a gene; V was cut back by 0 bases and J by 3 bases. This chain's CDR3 is CASSLAPVVGGRVYYEQYF. CDR3 sequence (DNA): TGCGCCAGCAGCTTGGCGCCGGTTGTCGGAGGGAGGGTATACTACGAGCAGTACTTC.

This clone was seen once. DNA for the CDR3: TGTGCCAGCAGCTTACACCCGGGACAGGTCGTTGGCTACACCTTC. It encodes CASSLHPGQVVGYTF. The chain carries TRBV7-6 and TRBJ1-2; 8 bases are a match to TRBD1. The CDR3 is 15 amino acids. CDR1 and CDR2 from the germline V gene are SGHVS and FNYEAQ. Unmatched junction bases numbered 9, after V lost 2 bases and J lost 7 bases.

The J gene is TRBJ1-1, the V gene TRBV5-4; 9 bases are shared with TRBD1. Germline CDR1 and CDR2: SGHNT and YYREEE (reference sequence). CDR3 size: 17 residues. J gave up 0 bases and V 4 bases, and 10 bases lay outside the gene matches. CDR3 amino acids: CASSPGTGTRMNTEAFF. The CDR3 bases are TGTGCCAGCAGCCCCGGGACAGGGACTAGGATGAACACTGAAGCTTTCTTT.